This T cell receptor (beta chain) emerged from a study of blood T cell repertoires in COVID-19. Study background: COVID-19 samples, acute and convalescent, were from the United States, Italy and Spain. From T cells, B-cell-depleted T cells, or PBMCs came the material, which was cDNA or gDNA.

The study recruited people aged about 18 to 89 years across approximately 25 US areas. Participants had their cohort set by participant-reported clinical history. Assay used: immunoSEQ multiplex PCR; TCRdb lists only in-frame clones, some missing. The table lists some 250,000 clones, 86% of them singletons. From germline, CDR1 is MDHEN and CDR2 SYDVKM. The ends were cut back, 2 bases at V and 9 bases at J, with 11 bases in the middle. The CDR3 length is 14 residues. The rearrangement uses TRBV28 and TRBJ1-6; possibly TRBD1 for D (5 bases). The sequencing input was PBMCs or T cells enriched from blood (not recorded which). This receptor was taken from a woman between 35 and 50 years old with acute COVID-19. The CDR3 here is CASSLPRASSPLHF. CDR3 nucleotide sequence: TGTGCCAGCAGTTTACCCAGGGCTAGTTCACCCCTCCACTTT.